This T cell receptor beta chain came from a study of technical replicates of blood from a few donors. Only in-frame clones appear in the TCRdb table, and some are missing; sequencing was by immunoSEQ multiplex PCR. Among some 99,000 clones listed, 95% were seen once. From germline, CDR1 is ENHRY and CDR2 SYGVKD. This CDR3 comprises 14 residues. With 4 bases clipped from V and 4 bases from J, the junction kept 6 bases outside the gene matches. The receptor's source is a human donor in good health. Material: T cells isolated from PBMCs. The J gene is TRBJ1-2, the V gene TRBV10-3; 7 bases match TRBD1. DNA for the CDR3: TGTGCCATCAGTGGAAGGACAGGAAGCTATGGCTACACCTTC. Amino acids: CAISGRTGSYGYTF.